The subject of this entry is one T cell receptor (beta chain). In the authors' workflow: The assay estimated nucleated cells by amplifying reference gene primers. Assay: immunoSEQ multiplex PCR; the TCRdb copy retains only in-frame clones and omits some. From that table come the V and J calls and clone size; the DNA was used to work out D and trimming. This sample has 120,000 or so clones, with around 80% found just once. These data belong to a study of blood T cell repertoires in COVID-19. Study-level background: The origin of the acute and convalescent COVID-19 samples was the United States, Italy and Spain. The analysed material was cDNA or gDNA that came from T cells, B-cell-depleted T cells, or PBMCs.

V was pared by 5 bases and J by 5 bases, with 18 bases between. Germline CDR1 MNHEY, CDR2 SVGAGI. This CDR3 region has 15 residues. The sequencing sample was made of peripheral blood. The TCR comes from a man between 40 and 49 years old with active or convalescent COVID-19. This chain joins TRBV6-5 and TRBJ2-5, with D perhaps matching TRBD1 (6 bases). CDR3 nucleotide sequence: TGTGCCAGCAGTCCCTCAGGGGCCAAGTTTGAGACCCAGTACTTC. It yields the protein CASSPSGAKFETQYF.